The sequence of this T cell receptor (beta chain) was determined in a study of OX40 agonist ivuxolimab in advanced cancers. Background on the study: Anti-PD-1, anti-PD-L1 or anti-CTLA-4 therapy given earlier was allowed, and 30% to 45% had some. The study's findings and limits: Researchers did not establish what antigens the expanded peripheral T cells target. There was clonal expansion of CD4+ and CD8+ blood T cells by week 6 at 0.1 to 3.0 mg/kg.

Autoimmune disease history or systemic immunosuppression barred patients. The method was immunoSEQ multiplex PCR; TCRdb's version includes in-frame clones alone and lacks a portion of them. The sample shows 65,000 to 85,000 clones, 85% to 90% of them seen only once. With regard to this clone: The antigen is undetermined.

Trimming took 1 base from V and 0 from J, leaving 11 bases between them. Germline V lookup: CDR1 SGHTA, CDR2 FQGNSA. This CDR3 region has 16 residues. This TCR came from an adult with an advanced solid tumor such as melanoma, head and neck, liver or kidney cancer. Specimen: CD4+ or CD8+ T cells sorted from blood, collected in a trial of the OX40 agonist ivuxolimab. This chain links TRBV7-2 with TRBJ2-3; tentatively, D is TRBD2 (5 bases). CDR3 region: CASSLGGRVSTDTQYF. The CDR3 DNA follows: TGTGCCAGCAGCTTAGGCGGGCGGGTGAGCACAGATACGCAGTATTTT.